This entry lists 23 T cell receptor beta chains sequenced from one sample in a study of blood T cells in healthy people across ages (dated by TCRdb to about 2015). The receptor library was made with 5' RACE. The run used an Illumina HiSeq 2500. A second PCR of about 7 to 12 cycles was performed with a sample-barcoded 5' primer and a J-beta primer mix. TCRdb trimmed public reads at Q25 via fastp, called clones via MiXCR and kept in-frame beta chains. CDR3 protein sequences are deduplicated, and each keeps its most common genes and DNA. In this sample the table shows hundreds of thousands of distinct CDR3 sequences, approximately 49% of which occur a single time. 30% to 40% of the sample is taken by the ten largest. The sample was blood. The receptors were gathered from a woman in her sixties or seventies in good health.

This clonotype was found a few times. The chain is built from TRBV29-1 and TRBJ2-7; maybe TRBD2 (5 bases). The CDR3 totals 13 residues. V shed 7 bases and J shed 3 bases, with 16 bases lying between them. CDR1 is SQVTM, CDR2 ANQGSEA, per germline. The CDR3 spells CSAAPRGLYEQYF. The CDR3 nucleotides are TGCAGCGCCGCACCCCGCGGACTCTACGAGCAGTACTTC.

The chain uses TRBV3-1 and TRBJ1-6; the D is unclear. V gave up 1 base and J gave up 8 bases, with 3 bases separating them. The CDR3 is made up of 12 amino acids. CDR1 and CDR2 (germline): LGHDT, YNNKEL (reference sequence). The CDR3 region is CASSQGHSPLHF. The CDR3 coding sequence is TGTGCCAGCAGCCAAGGTCATTCACCCCTCCACTTT.

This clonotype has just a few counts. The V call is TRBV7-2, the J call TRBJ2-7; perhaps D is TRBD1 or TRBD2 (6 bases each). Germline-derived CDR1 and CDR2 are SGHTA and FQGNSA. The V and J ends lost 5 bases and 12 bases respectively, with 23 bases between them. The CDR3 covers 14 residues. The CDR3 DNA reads TGTGCCAGCAGCGCGTGGGGAGGAGGGGGTGCGCTGTACTTC. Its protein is CASSAWGGGGALYF.

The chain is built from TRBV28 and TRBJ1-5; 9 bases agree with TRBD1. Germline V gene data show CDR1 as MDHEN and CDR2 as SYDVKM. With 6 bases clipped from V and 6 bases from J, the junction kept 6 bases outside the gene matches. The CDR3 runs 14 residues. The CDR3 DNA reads TGTGCCAGCAGAACCGGGACAGGGTCTCAGCCCCAGCATTTT. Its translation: CASRTGTGSQPQHF.

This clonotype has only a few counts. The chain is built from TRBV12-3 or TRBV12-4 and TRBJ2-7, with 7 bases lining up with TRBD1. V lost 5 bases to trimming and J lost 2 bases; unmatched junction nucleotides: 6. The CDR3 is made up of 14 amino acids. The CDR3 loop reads CASSVGTGAYEQYF. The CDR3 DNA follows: TGTGCCAGCAGTGTGGGAACAGGGGCCTACGAGCAGTACTTC.

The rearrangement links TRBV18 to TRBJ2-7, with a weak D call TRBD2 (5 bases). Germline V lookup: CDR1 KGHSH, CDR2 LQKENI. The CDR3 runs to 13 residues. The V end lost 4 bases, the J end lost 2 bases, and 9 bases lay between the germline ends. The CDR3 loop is CASSRADPYEQYF. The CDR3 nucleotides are TGTGCCAGCTCACGAGCGGATCCCTACGAGCAGTACTTC.

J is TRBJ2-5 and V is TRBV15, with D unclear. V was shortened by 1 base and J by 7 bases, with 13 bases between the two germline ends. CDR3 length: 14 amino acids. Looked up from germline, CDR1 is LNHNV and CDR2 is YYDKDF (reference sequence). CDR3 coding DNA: TGTGCCACCAGCAGAGGGGTGGCCCCCGGGACCCAGTACTTC. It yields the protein CATSRGVAPGTQYF.

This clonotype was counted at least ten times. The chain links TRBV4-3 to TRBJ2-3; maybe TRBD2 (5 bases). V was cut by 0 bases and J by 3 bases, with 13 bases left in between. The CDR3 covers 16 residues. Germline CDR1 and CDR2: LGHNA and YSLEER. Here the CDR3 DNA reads TGCGCCAGCAGCCAAGATCCCCGGGGAGCTACAGATACGCAGTATTTT. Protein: CASSQDPRGATDTQYF.

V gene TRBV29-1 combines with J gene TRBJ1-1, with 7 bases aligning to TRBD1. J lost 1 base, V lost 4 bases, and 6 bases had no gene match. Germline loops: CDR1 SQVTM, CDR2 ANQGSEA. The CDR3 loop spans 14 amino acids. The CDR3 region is CSVAQDRRNTEAFF. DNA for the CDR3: TGCAGCGTTGCCCAGGACAGGCGGAACACTGAAGCTTTCTTT.

CDR3 nucleotide sequence: TGTGCCAGCAGCAACCGACTAGCGGGACCTCAAGAGACCCAGTACTTC. It is translated as CASSNRLAGPQETQYF. The chain has TRBV7-2 and TRBJ2-5, with 11 nucleotides matching TRBD2. J lost 2 bases, V lost 5 bases, and 7 bases had no gene match. Germline values: CDR1 SGHTA, CDR2 FQGNSA. The CDR3 contains 16 residues.

DNA for the CDR3: TGTGCCAGCAGTTTAGACCTACATGAGCAGTTCTTC. Protein: CASSLDLHEQFF. The rearrangement uses TRBV27 and TRBJ2-1, with no clear D. Germline values: CDR1 MNHEY, CDR2 SMNVEV (reference sequence). This CDR3 region has 12 residues. V dropped 2 bases and J dropped 8 bases, with 7 bases sitting between them.

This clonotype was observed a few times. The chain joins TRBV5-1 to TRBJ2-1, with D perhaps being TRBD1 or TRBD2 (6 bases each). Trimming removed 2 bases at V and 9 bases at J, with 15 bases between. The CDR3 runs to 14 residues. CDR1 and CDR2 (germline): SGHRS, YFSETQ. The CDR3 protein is CASSFLKEGGEQFF. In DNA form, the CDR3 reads TGCGCCAGCAGCTTTTTAAAGGAGGGGGGTGAGCAGTTCTTC.

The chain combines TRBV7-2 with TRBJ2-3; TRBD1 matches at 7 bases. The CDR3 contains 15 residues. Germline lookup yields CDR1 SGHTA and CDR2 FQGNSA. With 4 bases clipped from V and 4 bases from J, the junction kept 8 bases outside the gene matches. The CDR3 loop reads CASSSFGQDSDTQYF. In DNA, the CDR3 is TGTGCCAGCAGCTCCTTCGGACAGGACTCAGATACGCAGTATTTT.

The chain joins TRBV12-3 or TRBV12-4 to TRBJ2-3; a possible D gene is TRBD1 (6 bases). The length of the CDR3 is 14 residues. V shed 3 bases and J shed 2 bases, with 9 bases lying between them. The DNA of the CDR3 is TGTGCCAGCAGTTTCGGACAGTTCACAGATACGCAGTATTTT. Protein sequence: CASSFGQFTDTQYF.

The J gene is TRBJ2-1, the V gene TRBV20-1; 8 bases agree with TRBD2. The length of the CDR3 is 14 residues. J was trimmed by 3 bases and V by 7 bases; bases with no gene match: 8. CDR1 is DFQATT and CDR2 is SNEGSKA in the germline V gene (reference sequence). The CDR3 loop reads CSGAPGLGYNEQFF. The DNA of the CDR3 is TGCAGTGGTGCACCGGGACTAGGCTACAATGAGCAGTTCTTC.

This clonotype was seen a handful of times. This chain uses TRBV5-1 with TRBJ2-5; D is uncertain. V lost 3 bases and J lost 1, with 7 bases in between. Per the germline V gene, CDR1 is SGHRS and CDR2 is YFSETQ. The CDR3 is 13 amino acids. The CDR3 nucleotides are TGCGCCAGCAGCTCCGATCCCCAAGAGACCCAGTACTTC. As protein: CASSSDPQETQYF.

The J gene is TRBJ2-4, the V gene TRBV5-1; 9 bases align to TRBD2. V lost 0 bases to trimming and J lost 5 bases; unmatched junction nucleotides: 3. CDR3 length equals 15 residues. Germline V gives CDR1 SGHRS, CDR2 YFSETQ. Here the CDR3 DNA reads TGCGCCAGCAGCTTGGGCGGGAGGGGCCAAAACATTCAGTACTTC. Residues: CASSLGGRGQNIQYF. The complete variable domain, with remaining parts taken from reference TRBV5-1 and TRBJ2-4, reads KAGVTQTPRYLIKTRGQQVTLSCSPISGHRSVSWYQQTPGQGLQFLFEYFSETQRNKGNFPGRFSGRQFSNSRSEMNVSTLELGDSALYLCASSLGGRGQNIQYFGAGTRLSVL.

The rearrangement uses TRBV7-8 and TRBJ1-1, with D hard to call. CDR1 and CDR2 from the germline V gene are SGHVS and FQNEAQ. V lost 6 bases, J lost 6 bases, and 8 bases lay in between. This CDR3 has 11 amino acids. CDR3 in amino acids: CASSRAAEAFF. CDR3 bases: TGTGCCAGCAGTCGGGCCGCTGAAGCTTTCTTT.

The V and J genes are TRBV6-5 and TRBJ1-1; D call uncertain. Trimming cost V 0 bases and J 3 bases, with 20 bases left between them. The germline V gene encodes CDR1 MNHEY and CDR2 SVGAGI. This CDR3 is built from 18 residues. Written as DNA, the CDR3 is TGTGCCAGCAGTTACTCGACCGCATGGGATATTTGGGACACTGAAGCTTTCTTT. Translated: CASSYSTAWDIWDTEAFF.

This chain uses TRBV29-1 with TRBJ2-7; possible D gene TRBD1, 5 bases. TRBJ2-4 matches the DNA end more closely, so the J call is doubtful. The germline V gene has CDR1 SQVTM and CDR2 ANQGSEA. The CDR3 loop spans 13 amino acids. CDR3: CSVEAGWRNIQYF. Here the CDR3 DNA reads TGCAGCGTTGAAGCAGGGTGGAGAAACATTCAGTACTTC.

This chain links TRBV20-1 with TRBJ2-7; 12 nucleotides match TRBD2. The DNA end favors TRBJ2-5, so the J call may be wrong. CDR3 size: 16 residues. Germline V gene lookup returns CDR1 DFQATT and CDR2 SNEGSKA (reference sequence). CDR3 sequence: CSATTGSSGREVTQYF. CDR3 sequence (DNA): TGCAGTGCTACCACGGGATCTAGCGGGAGGGAGGTGACCCAGTACTTC.

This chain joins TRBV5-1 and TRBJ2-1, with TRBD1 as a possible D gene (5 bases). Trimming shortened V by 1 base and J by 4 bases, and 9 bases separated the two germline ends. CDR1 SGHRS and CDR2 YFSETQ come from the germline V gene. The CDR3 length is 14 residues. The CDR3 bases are TGCGCCAGCAGCTTGAACAGGATTTACAATGAGCAGTTCTTC. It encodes CASSLNRIYNEQFF.

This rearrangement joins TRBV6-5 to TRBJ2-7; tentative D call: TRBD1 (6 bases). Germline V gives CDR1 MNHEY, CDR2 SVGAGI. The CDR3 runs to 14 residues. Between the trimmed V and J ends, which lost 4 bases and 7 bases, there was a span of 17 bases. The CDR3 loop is CASSLLGADGEQYF. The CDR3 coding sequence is TGTGCCAGCAGTTTGCTGGGGGCGGATGGTGAGCAGTACTTC.